Listed below are T cell receptor beta chains from one sample, sequenced in a study of T cells in Graves' hyperthyroidism and ophthalmopathy. TCRdb re-derived calls from the multiplex PCR reads in MiXCR, one entry per CDR3 protein. The data hold 400,000 to 600,000 distinct CDR3 sequences, with around 20% observed a single time. The sequenced sample was blood. These receptors all come from a man between 18 and 35 years old with Graves' hyperthyroidism. CDR3s include the opening cysteine and the closing phenylalanine or tryptophan. The D gene is left open where the match is weak. Clone sizes are given selectively: once, few, many, or a class where the clone is expanded.

V gene: TRBV27
J gene: TRBJ1-5
clone size: many
D gene: TRBD1
CDR3 protein: CASSPSHRGLHSNQPQHF
CDR3 DNA: TGTGCCAGCAGTCCAAGCCACAGGGGGCTGCATAGCAATCAGCCCCAGCATTTT

V gene: TRBV30
J gene: TRBJ2-2
clone size: once
D gene: .
CDR3 protein: CAWRGELGPGELCF
CDR3 DNA: TGTGCCTGGAGGGGAGAATTGGGGCCCGGGGAGCTGTGTTTT

V gene: TRBV19
J gene: TRBJ2-4
clone size: .
D gene: TRBD2
CDR3 protein: CASSGPSGVGAKNIQYF
CDR3 DNA: TGTGCCAGTAGTGGTCCTAGCGGGGTGGGGGCCAAAAACATTCAGTACTTC

V gene: TRBV10-3
J gene: TRBJ1-1
clone size: many
D gene: .
CDR3 protein: CAISPGSEAFF
CDR3 DNA: TGTGCCATCAGCCCTGGGTCTGAAGCTTTCTTT

V gene: TRBV24-1
J gene: TRBJ2-6
clone size: .
D gene: TRBD1
CDR3 protein: CATSQTGAGANVLTF
CDR3 DNA: TGTGCCACCAGTCAAACAGGGGCTGGGGCCAACGTCCTGACTTTC

V gene: TRBV6-1
J gene: TRBJ2-7
clone size: few
D gene: .
CDR3 protein: CASRERESGIYEQYF
CDR3 DNA: TGTGCCAGCAGGGAAAGGGAGTCCGGGATCTACGAGCAGTACTTC

V gene: TRBV4-2
J gene: TRBJ2-5
clone size: few
D gene: TRBD2
CDR3 protein: CASSQDPSGGLQETQYF
CDR3 DNA: TGTGCCAGCAGCCAAGATCCGAGCGGGGGGCTCCAAGAGACCCAGTACTTC

V gene: TRBV7-3
J gene: TRBJ2-1
clone size: few
D gene: .
CDR3 protein: CASSQTSRSSYNEQFF
CDR3 DNA: TGTGCCAGCAGCCAAACTAGCCGGAGCTCCTACAATGAGCAGTTCTTC

V gene: TRBV28
J gene: TRBJ2-6
clone size: .
D gene: TRBD2
CDR3 protein: CASRRTSGSGPGANVLTF
CDR3 DNA: TGTGCCAGCAGGCGGACTAGCGGGAGCGGTCCTGGGGCCAACGTCCTGACTTTC

V gene: TRBV2
J gene: TRBJ1-2
clone size: many
D gene: .
CDR3 protein: CASTWGRVTYGYTF
CDR3 DNA: TGTGCCAGCACGTGGGGCAGGGTAACCTATGGCTACACCTTC

V gene: TRBV3-1
J gene: TRBJ1-1
clone size: .
D gene: .
CDR3 protein: CASSRRLITEAFF
CDR3 DNA: TGTGCCAGCAGCCGGCGACTCATCACTGAAGCTTTCTTT

V gene: TRBV6-1
J gene: TRBJ2-5
clone size: many
D gene: .
CDR3 protein: CASSESPVQETQYF
CDR3 DNA: TGTGCCAGCAGTGAATCACCCGTCCAAGAGACCCAGTACTTC

V gene: TRBV5-1
J gene: TRBJ2-2
clone size: many
D gene: .
CDR3 protein: CASSYDSGELFF
CDR3 DNA: TGCGCCAGCAGTTACGACAGCGGGGAGCTGTTTTTT

V gene: TRBV9
J gene: TRBJ1-1
clone size: many
D gene: .
CDR3 protein: CASSVGPFNTEAFF
CDR3 DNA: TGTGCCAGCAGCGTAGGCCCGTTCAACACTGAAGCTTTCTTT

V gene: TRBV6-1
J gene: TRBJ1-2
clone size: many
D gene: .
CDR3 protein: CASRSQGNGYTF
CDR3 DNA: TGTGCCAGCAGGTCACAGGGAAATGGCTACACCTTC

V gene: TRBV6-5
J gene: TRBJ1-2
clone size: many
D gene: TRBD1
CDR3 protein: CASSYRGTGYGYGYTF
CDR3 DNA: TGTGCCAGCAGTTACAGAGGGACAGGCTATGGCTATGGCTACACCTTC

V gene: TRBV12-3/TRBV12-4
J gene: TRBJ1-2
clone size: .
D gene: .
CDR3 protein: CASSLSGASYTF
CDR3 DNA: TGTGCCAGCAGTTTATCGGGGGCCTCCTACACCTTC

V gene: TRBV7-8
J gene: TRBJ1-2
clone size: many
D gene: .
CDR3 protein: CASSGVAHWGYTF
CDR3 DNA: TGTGCCAGCAGCGGAGTGGCCCACTGGGGCTACACCTTC

V gene: TRBV2
J gene: TRBJ1-1
clone size: many
D gene: .
CDR3 protein: CASSELEDTEAFF
CDR3 DNA: TGTGCCAGCAGTGAACTGGAGGACACTGAAGCTTTCTTT

V gene: TRBV3-1
J gene: TRBJ2-7
clone size: many
D gene: .
CDR3 protein: CASSYGGEQYF
CDR3 DNA: TGTGCCAGCAGCTATGGTGGGGAGCAGTACTTC

V gene: TRBV20-1
J gene: TRBJ1-6
clone size: few
D gene: .
CDR3 protein: CSASRRGSYNSPLHF
CDR3 DNA: TGCAGTGCTAGTCGTCGGGGCTCCTATAATTCACCCCTCCACTTT

V gene: TRBV12-3/TRBV12-4
J gene: TRBJ2-3
clone size: many
D gene: TRBD2
CDR3 protein: CASSPSGESTDTQYF
CDR3 DNA: TGTGCCAGCAGCCCCAGCGGGGAGAGCACAGATACGCAGTATTTT

V gene: TRBV6-5
J gene: TRBJ2-2
clone size: many
D gene: TRBD1
CDR3 protein: CASSYGTGYGGTGELFF
CDR3 DNA: TGTGCCAGCAGTTACGGGACAGGGTACGGGGGCACCGGGGAGCTGTTTTTT

V gene: TRBV20-1
J gene: TRBJ2-5
clone size: .
D gene: TRBD2
CDR3 protein: CSARDRNGLAGGKTQYF
CDR3 DNA: TGCAGTGCTAGAGATCGAAACGGGCTAGCGGGAGGAAAGACCCAGTACTTC

V gene: TRBV12-3/TRBV12-4
J gene: TRBJ1-3
clone size: many
D gene: .
CDR3 protein: CASSPTTAYSGNTIYF
CDR3 DNA: TGTGCCAGCAGCCCTACGACGGCCTACTCTGGAAACACCATATATTTT

V gene: TRBV6-5
J gene: TRBJ2-2
clone size: many
D gene: .
CDR3 protein: CASRRGATTGELFF
CDR3 DNA: TGTGCCAGCAGGAGGGGGGCTACGACCGGGGAGCTGTTTTTT